The present entry profiles one T cell receptor beta chain with its context. The entry originates in a study of neurological immune-mediated disorders. The authors made cDNA by 5'RACE with 10-nucleotide random UMIs. Each CDR3 protein gets one entry after TCRdb re-called the 5' RACE reads with MiXCR. The sample records approximately 90,000 distinct CDR3 sequences, 3.5% to 4% being singletons. Germline values: CDR1 SGHVS, CDR2 FNYEAQ. V shed 6 bases and J 4 bases; nucleotides not matched to a gene: 10. The CDR3 spans 15 residues. This receptor was taken from a young woman with multiple sclerosis. Sequencing used PBMCs. This rearrangement joins TRBV7-6 to TRBJ2-5; TRBD1 matches at 8 bases. The CDR3 DNA follows: TGTGCCAGCAGTCCCACCGGGACAGGAGCAGAGACCCAGTACTTC. It codes for CASSPTGTGAETQYF.